A single sample is the source of the 21 T cell receptor beta chains below, sequenced in a study of CD8 T cells in ankylosing spondylitis. TCRdb ran MiXCR on the 5' RACE reads and lists one entry per CDR3 protein. The table shows some 450,000 distinct CDR3 sequences, with 17% occurring only once. These receptors are not linked to any known antigen. Study results and limitations: Ankylosing spondylitis blood appeared to be characterized by a TCR beta motif of about 8 highly homologous variants.

Sequencing was performed on blood, either unsorted or a sorted T cell fraction (not recorded which). These receptors were taken from a male donor with ankylosing spondylitis.

This clonotype has only a few counts. The rearrangement links TRBV5-1 to TRBJ2-5; maybe TRBD2 (5 bases). The V gene's germline CDR1 is SGHRS and CDR2 YFSETQ. The CDR3 totals 13 residues. Trimming removed 3 bases at V and 0 bases at J, with 6 bases between. CDR3 nucleotides: TGCGCCAGCAGCTACGGGAACCAAGAGACCCAGTACTTC. Residues: CASSYGNQETQYF.

The J gene is TRBJ2-5, the V gene TRBV2; D not certain. CDR1 is SNHLY, CDR2 FYNNEI, per germline. Trimming shortened V by 2 bases and J by 4 bases, and 2 bases separated the two germline ends. The CDR3 totals 11 residues. CDR3: CASSELETQYF. For the CDR3, the DNA is TGTGCCAGCAGTGAATTAGAGACCCAGTACTTC.

The J gene is TRBJ1-5, the V gene TRBV20-1; TRBD1 matches 8 bases. The germline V gene encodes CDR1 DFQATT and CDR2 SNEGSKA (reference sequence). V was pared by 3 bases and J by 0 bases, with 16 bases of the junction left unmatched. This CDR3 has 19 residues. The CDR3: CSAREPGQATSYSNQPQHF. CDR3 DNA sequence: TGCAGTGCTAGGGAACCGGGACAGGCTACTTCTTATAGCAATCAGCCCCAGCATTTT.

In its sample, this clonotype was seen a few times. The chain recombines TRBV18 with TRBJ1-6, with D perhaps matching TRBD1 (5 bases). CDR3 length: 15 residues. Germline V gene sequence: CDR1 KGHSH, CDR2 LQKENI. Trimming stripped 4 bases from V and 12 bases from J, with 19 bases between. The CDR3 loop reads CASSLLDRAQEPLHF. CDR3 nucleotides: TGTGCCAGCTCACTATTAGACAGAGCGCAGGAACCCCTCCACTTT.

The J gene is TRBJ2-7, the V gene TRBV5-6, with D perhaps TRBD2 (7 bases). Germline-derived CDR1 and CDR2 are SGHDT and YYEEEE. Trimming shortened V by 5 bases and J by 2 bases, and 17 bases separated the two germline ends. CDR3 size: 15 residues. For the CDR3, the DNA is TGTGCCAGCAGGTCTCTCGCGGGGGACACCTACGAGCAGTACTTC. It is translated as CASRSLAGDTYEQYF.

The gene calls are TRBV12-3 or TRBV12-4 and TRBJ1-6, with a tentative D call TRBD1 (5 bases). The V end lost 2 bases, the J end lost 7 bases, and 9 bases lay between the germline ends. The CDR3 is 14 residues long. The CDR3 nucleotides are TGTGCCAGCAGTTTAAGAAGGGGAAATTCACCCCTCCACTTT. This encodes CASSLRRGNSPLHF.

The genes are TRBV6-1 and TRBJ1-1; D unresolved. Germline-derived CDR1 and CDR2 are MNHNS and SASEGT. The CDR3 is made up of 16 amino acids. Trimming pared 8 bases from V and 0 bases from J, leaving 19 bases between. The CDR3 DNA reads TGTGCCAGCCTCGGTGGGCCGGGAGTTCTGAACACTGAAGCTTTCTTT. Protein: CASLGGPGVLNTEAFF.

This clonotype was observed a handful of times. The chain links TRBV3-1 to TRBJ1-5; D remains unclear. Trimming took 2 bases from V and 6 from J, leaving 8 bases between them. Germline CDR1 LGHDT, CDR2 YNNKEL (reference sequence). The CDR3 has 13 residues. This CDR3 reads CASSQTVGQPQHF. In nucleotides, the CDR3 is TGTGCCAGCAGCCAAACAGTCGGTCAGCCCCAGCATTTT.

This clonotype was seen many times. The chain has TRBV5-1 and TRBJ2-2; D is possibly TRBD2 (5 bases). CDR1 is SGHRS and CDR2 is YFSETQ in the germline V gene. The germline V and J ends were trimmed by 0 bases and 3 bases, with 9 bases remaining between them. The CDR3 has 15 amino acids. In DNA form, the CDR3 reads TGCGCCAGCAGCTTGGCTAGCAGTTACACCGGGGAGCTGTTTTTT. It codes for CASSLASSYTGELFF.

This clonotype occurred many times. This rearrangement joins TRBV5-1 to TRBJ2-1; D might be TRBD1 (5 bases). The CDR3 contains 15 residues. Trimming took off 0 bases at V and 2 bases at J, with 9 bases between the two ends. Germline CDR1 is SGHRS and CDR2 is YFSETQ. The CDR3 protein is CASSLEGRAYNEQFF. In nucleotides, the CDR3 is TGCGCCAGCAGCTTGGAGGGCAGGGCCTACAATGAGCAGTTCTTC.

This clonotype was detected only a few times. The chain employs TRBV12-3 or TRBV12-4 and TRBJ1-1; D is ambiguous. CDR3 length equals 16 residues. V lost 1 base and J 3 bases, leaving 15 bases between the germline ends. CDR3 in amino acids: CASSLGLRVVDTEAFF. The DNA of the CDR3 is TGTGCCAGCAGTTTAGGTCTGAGAGTCGTTGACACTGAAGCTTTCTTT.

The rearrangement links TRBV29-1 to TRBJ2-1; no definite D call. This CDR3 contains 15 residues. V shed 4 bases and J shed 0 bases, with 13 bases lying between them. The germline CDR1 and CDR2 sequences are SQVTM and ANQGSEA. The CDR3: CSVVLPGRSYNEQFF. CDR3 bases: TGCAGCGTTGTGTTACCAGGCCGCTCCTACAATGAGCAGTTCTTC.

The chain recombines TRBV7-2 with TRBJ2-1; 7 nucleotides align to TRBD1. The V segment lost 2 bases and the J segment 1 base; nucleotides outside the gene matches: 5. The length of the CDR3 is 16 residues. CDR1 and CDR2 from the germline V gene are SGHTA and FQGNSA. CDR3 residues: CASSLLGGRSYNEQFF. In DNA, the CDR3 is TGTGCCAGCAGCTTATTAGGGGGCCGGTCCTACAATGAGCAGTTCTTC.

This clonotype was counted a few times. This chain connects TRBV2 to TRBJ1-1; D might be TRBD1 (5 bases). The CDR3 loop spans 14 amino acids. Trimming stripped 6 bases from V and 0 bases from J, with 11 bases between. CDR1 is SNHLY and CDR2 is FYNNEI in the germline V gene. The CDR3 bases are TGTGCCAGCAGGTACAGGTATATGAACACTGAAGCTTTCTTT. Protein: CASRYRYMNTEAFF. The complete variable domain, with remaining parts taken from reference TRBV2 and TRBJ1-1, reads EPEVTQTPSHQVTQMGQEVILRCVPISNHLYFYWYRQILGQKVEFLVSFYNNEISEKSEIFDDQFSVERPDGSNFTLKIRSTKLEDSAMYFCASRYRYMNTEAFFGQGTRLTVV.

This clonotype has only a few counts. The V and J genes are TRBV20-1 and TRBJ1-1; D is possibly TRBD1 (6 bases). V dropped 5 bases and J dropped 2 bases, with 15 bases sitting between them. Per the germline V gene, CDR1 is DFQATT and CDR2 is SNEGSKA (reference sequence). The CDR3 loop spans 14 amino acids. The CDR3 protein is CSAQSGTPNTEAFF. CDR3 nucleotide sequence: TGCAGTGCTCAATCCGGGACACCTAACACTGAAGCTTTCTTT.

There are many counts of this clonotype. V usage is TRBV20-1 and J usage is TRBJ2-1; TRBD1 agrees at 11 bases. Germline loops: CDR1 DFQATT, CDR2 SNEGSKA (reference sequence). With 3 bases clipped from V and 8 bases from J, the junction kept 6 bases outside the gene matches. The CDR3 runs to 14 residues. The CDR3 DNA sequence: TGCAGTGCTAGGTCCAGGACAGGGGGCCATGAGCAGTTCTTC. This sequence encodes CSARSRTGGHEQFF.

This clonotype was seen a handful of times. The chain uses TRBV11-1 and TRBJ2-7; D remains unclear. Trimming cost V 1 base and J 2 bases, with 9 bases left between them. The CDR3 length is 14 residues. From germline, CDR1 is SGHAT and CDR2 FQDESV (reference sequence). Here the CDR3 reads CASSLVGLPYEQYF. The CDR3 DNA follows: TGTGCCAGCAGCTTAGTCGGCCTCCCCTACGAGCAGTACTTC.

This clonotype was recorded a few times. This chain uses TRBV24-1 with TRBJ2-5, with D perhaps TRBD2 (5 bases). This CDR3 region has 13 residues. Trimming stripped 9 bases from V and 7 bases from J, with 17 bases between. In germline, CDR1 is KGHDR, CDR2 SFDVKD. CDR3 nucleotide sequence: TGTGCCACCGCGGGCCCCCAAGGCGGGACCCAGTACTTC. As protein: CATAGPQGGTQYF.

This clonotype appeared a few times. V gene TRBV7-2 combines with J gene TRBJ2-3, with D perhaps matching TRBD2 (5 bases). CDR1 and CDR2 from the germline V gene are SGHTA and FQGNSA. The germline V and J ends were trimmed by 5 bases and 2 bases, with 17 bases remaining between them. The length of the CDR3 is 16 residues. CDR3 nucleotides: TGTGCCAGCAGCCTAACTAGATCCAGGACCACAGATACGCAGTATTTT. Translating gives CASSLTRSRTTDTQYF.

This clonotype was observed a few times. The rearrangement uses TRBV6-2 or TRBV6-3 and TRBJ1-2, with a tentative D call TRBD1 (6 bases). The CDR3 sequence is 17 residues long. V was pared by 7 bases and J by 4 bases, with 25 bases between. Germline V gene data show CDR1 as MNHEY and CDR2 as SVGEGT. CDR3 in amino acids: CASTDQGHISLRYGYTF. CDR3 in DNA: TGTGCCAGCACCGATCAGGGACACATCTCTCTTCGCTATGGCTACACCTTC.

J is TRBJ2-2 and V is TRBV11-1, with 12 positions matching TRBD1. Trimming cost V 6 bases and J 2 bases; bases outside gene matches: 7. This CDR3 is 17 amino acids long. Germline loops: CDR1 SGHAT, CDR2 FQDESV (reference sequence). CDR3 in DNA: TGTGCCAGCAGGGTCCCGGGGACAGGGGGCAACACCGGGGAGCTGTTTTTT. It is translated as CASRVPGTGGNTGELFF. Combining the CDR3 with reference TRBV11-1 and TRBJ2-2 gives the whole variable domain EAEVAQSPRYKITEKSQAVAFWCDPISGHATLYWYRQILGQGPELLVQFQDESVVDDSQLPKDRFSAERLKGVDSTLKIQPAELGDSAMYLCASRVPGTGGNTGELFFGEGSRLTVL.